This record looks at one TCR beta chain sequence and its context. Participants came from fewer than 25 US areas, aged about 18 to 89 years. Participant reports of clinical history set cohort assignment. The sample originates from a study of blood T cell repertoires in COVID-19. Study in general: Sites in the United States, Italy and Spain provided acute and convalescent COVID-19 samples.

Germline assignment: CDR1 SGHDT and CDR2 YYEEEE. The V end was cut by 4 bases, the J end by 3 bases, with 7 bases between. The CDR3 spans 12 residues. Authors' data handling: Quantification of nucleated cells was approximated via reference gene primer amplification. The protocol was immunoSEQ multiplex PCR, while the TCRdb copy is restricted to in-frame clones and leaves out a portion. V and J calls and clone size follow that table, whereas D and trimming were derived from the DNA. The repertoire holds 250,000 to 400,000 clones, more than 75% seen once, with roughly 5.2% in the top ten. The clonotype comes from a woman aged 25 to 39 who had recovered from COVID-19. Sequencing was carried out using PBMCs or T cells enriched from blood (not recorded which). The chain couples TRBV5-6 to TRBJ2-5, with D unresolved. CDR3 sequence (DNA): TGTGCCAGCAGCGGAGTGGAAGAGACCCAGTACTTC. Translated: CASSGVEETQYF.